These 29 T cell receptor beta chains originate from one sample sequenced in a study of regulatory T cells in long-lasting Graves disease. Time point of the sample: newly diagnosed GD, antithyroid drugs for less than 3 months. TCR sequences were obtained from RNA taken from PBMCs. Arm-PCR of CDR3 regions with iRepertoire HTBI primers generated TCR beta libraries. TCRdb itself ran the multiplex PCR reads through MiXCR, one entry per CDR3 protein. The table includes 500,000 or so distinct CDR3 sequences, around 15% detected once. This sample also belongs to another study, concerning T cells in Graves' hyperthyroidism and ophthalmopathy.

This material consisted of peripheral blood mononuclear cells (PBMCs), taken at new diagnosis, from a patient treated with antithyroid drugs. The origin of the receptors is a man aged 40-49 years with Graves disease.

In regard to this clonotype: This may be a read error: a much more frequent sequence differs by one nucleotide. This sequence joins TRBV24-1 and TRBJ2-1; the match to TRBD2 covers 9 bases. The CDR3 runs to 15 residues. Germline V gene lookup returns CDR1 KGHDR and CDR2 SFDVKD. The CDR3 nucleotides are TGTGCCGCCAGTGATTCCGGGACTAGCATGATGGGGCAGTTCTTC. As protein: CAASDSGTSMMGQFF.

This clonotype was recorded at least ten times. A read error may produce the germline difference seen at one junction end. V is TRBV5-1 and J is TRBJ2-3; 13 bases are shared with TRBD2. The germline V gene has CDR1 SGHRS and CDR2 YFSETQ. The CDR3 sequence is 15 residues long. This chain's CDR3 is CASSLTSGRVDMQYF. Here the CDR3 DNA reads TGCGCCAGCAGCTTGACTAGCGGGAGGGTAGATATGCAGTATTTT.

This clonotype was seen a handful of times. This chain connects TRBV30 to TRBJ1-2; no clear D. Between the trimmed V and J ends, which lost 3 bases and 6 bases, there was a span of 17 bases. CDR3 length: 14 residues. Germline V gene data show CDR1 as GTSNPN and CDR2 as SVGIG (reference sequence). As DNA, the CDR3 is TGTGCCTGGAGCAAGATAGACTCCCCCGATGGCTACACCTTC. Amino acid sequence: CAWSKIDSPDGYTF.

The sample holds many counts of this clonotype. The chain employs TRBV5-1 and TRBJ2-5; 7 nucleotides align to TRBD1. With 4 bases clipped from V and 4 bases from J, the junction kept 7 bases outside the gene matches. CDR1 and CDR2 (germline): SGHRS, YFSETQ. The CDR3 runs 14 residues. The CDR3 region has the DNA TGCGCCAGCAGCGTTGCCCCAGGGGGAGAGACCCAGTACTTC. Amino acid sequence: CASSVAPGGETQYF.

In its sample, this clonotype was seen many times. CDR3 loop: CASSNTGFSGNTIYF. CDR3 sequence (DNA): TGTGCCAGCAGTAACACAGGTTTCTCTGGAAACACCATATATTTT. V usage is TRBV6-1 and J usage is TRBJ1-3, with D perhaps TRBD1 (5 bases). V was shortened by 5 bases and J by 0 bases, with 11 bases between the two germline ends. The CDR3 totals 15 residues. The germline V gene encodes CDR1 MNHNS and CDR2 SASEGT.

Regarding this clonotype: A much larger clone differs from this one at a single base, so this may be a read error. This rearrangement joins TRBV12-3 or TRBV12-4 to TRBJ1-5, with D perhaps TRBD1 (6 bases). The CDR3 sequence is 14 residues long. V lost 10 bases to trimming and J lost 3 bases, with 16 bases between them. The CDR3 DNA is TGTGCCATCAGCGACCCAGGGGCCAATCAGCCCCAGCATTTT. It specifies CAISDPGANQPQHF.

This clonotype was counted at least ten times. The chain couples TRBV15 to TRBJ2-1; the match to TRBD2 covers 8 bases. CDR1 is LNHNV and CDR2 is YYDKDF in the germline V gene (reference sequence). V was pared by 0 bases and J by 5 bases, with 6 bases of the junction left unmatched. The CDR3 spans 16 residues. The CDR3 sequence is CATSRDLASGHNEQFF. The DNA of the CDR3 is TGTGCCACCAGCAGAGATTTGGCTAGCGGGCACAATGAGCAGTTCTTC.

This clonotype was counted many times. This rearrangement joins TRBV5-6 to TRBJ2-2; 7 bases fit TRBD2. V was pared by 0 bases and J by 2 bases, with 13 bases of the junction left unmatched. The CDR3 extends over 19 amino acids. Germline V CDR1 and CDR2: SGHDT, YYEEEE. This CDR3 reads CASSLVGGGPVRNTGELFF. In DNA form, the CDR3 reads TGTGCCAGCAGCTTGGTCGGCGGGGGACCCGTACGTAACACCGGGGAGCTGTTTTTT.

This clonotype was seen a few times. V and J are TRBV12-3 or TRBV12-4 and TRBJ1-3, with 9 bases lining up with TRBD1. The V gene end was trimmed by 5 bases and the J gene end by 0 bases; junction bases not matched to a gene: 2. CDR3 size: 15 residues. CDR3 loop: CASSDRGSSGNTIYF. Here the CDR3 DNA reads TGTGCCAGCAGTGACAGGGGGAGCTCTGGAAACACCATATATTTT.

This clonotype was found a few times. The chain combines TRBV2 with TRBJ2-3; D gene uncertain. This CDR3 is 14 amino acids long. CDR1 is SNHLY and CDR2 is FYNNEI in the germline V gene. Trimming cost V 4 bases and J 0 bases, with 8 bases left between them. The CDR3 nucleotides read TGTGCCAGCAGTGGTCCGGCCAGCACAGATACGCAGTATTTT. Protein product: CASSGPASTDTQYF.

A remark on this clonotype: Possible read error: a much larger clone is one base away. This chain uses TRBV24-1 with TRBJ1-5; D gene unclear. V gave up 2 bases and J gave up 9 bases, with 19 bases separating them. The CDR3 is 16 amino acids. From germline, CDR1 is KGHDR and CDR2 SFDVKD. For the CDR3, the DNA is TGTGCCACCAGTGATTCCGGGCCACGGGGAGGTCGGCCCCAGCATTTT. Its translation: CATSDSGPRGGRPQHF.

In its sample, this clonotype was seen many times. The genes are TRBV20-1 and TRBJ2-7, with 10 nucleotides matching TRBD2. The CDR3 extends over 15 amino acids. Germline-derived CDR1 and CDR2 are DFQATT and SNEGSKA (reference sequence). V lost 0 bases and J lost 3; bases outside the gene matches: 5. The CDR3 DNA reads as TGCAGTGCTAGAGAATTAGCGGGAGGCAACTACGAGCAGTACTTC. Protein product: CSARELAGGNYEQYF.

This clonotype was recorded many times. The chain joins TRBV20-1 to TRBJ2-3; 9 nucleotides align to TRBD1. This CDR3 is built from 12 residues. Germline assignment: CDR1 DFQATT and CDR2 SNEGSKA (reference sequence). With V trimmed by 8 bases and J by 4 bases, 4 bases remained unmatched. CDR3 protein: CSKTGGADTQYF. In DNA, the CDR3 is TGCAGTAAAACAGGGGGCGCAGATACGCAGTATTTT.

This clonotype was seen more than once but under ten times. The CDR3 region has the DNA TGTGCCACCAGCCTTGAACCCCAAGAGACCCAGTACTTC. This gives the protein CATSLEPQETQYF. The rearrangement links TRBV6-2 or TRBV6-3 to TRBJ2-5; unclear D gene. V lost 10 bases and J 1 base, leaving 13 bases between the germline ends. The CDR3 consists of 13 residues. Looked up from germline, CDR1 is MNHEY and CDR2 is SVGEGT.

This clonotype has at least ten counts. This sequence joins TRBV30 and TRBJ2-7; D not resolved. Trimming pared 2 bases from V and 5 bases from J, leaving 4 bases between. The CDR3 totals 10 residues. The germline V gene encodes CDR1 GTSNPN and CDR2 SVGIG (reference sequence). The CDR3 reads CAWSKNEQYF. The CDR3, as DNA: TGTGCCTGGAGTAAGAACGAGCAGTACTTC.

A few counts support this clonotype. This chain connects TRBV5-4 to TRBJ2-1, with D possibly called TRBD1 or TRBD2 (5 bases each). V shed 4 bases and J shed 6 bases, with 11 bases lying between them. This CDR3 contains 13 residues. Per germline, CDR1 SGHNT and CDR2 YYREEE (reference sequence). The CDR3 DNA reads TGTGCCAGCAGCCCGGCAGGGAGCAATGAGCAGTTCTTC. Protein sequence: CASSPAGSNEQFF. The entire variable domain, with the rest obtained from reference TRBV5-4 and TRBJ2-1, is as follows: ETGVTQSPTHLIKTRGQQVTLRCSSQSGHNTVSWYQQALGQGPQFIFQYYREEENGRGNFPPRFSGLQFPNYSSELNVNALELDDSALYLCASSPAGSNEQFFGPGTRLTVL.

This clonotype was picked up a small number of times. The CDR3 here is CASSIAGDYEQYF. The CDR3 DNA follows: TGTGCCAGCAGTATAGCGGGGGACTACGAGCAGTACTTC. The rearrangement links TRBV28 to TRBJ2-7; 9 bases line up with TRBD2. The CDR3 length is 13 residues. Unmatched junction bases numbered 2, after V lost 5 bases and J lost 3 bases. CDR1 is MDHEN and CDR2 is SYDVKM in the germline V gene.

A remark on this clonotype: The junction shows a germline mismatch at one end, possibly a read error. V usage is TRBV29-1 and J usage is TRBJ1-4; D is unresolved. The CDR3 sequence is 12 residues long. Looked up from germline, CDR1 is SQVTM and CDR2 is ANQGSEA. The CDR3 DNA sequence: TGCAGTGTTGAGGAAACTAATGAAGAACTGTTTTTT. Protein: CSVEETNEELFF.

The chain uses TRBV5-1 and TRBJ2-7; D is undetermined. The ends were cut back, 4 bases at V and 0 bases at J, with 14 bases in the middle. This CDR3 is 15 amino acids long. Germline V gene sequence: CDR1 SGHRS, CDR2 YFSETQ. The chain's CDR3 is CASSLTGASSYEQYF. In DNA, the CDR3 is TGCGCCAGCAGCCTGACTGGCGCAAGCTCCTACGAGCAGTACTTC.

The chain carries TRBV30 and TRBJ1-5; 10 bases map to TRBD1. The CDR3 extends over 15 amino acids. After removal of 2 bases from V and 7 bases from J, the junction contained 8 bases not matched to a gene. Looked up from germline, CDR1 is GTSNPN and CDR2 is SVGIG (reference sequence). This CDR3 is CAWSPGTGDDQPQHF. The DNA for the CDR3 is TGTGCCTGGAGTCCCGGGACAGGGGATGACCAGCCCCAGCATTTT.

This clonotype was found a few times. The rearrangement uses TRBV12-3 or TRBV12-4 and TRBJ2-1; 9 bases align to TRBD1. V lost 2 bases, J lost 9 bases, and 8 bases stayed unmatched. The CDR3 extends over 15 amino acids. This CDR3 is CASSLRPGQGSEQFF. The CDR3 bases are TGTGCCAGCAGTTTAAGACCCGGACAGGGGTCTGAGCAGTTCTTC.

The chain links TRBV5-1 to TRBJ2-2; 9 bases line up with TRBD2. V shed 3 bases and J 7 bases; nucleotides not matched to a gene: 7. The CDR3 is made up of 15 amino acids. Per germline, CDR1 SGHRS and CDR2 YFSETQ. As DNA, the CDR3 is TGCGCCAGCAGCTATGGACTAGCGAGGGGCGGGGAGCTGTTTTTT. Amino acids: CASSYGLARGGELFF.

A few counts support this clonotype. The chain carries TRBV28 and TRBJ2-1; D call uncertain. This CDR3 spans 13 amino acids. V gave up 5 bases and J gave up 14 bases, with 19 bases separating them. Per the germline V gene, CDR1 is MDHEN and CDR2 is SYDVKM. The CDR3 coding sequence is TGTGCCAGCAGTGACCACCCTCCCCTCGATGAGTTCTTC. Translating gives CASSDHPPLDEFF.

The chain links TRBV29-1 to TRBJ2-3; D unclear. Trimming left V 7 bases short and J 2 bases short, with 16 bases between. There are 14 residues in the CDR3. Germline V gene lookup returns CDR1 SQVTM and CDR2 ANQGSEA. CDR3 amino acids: CSGANSLATDTQYF. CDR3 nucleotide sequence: TGCAGCGGGGCCAATAGCCTCGCCACAGATACGCAGTATTTT.

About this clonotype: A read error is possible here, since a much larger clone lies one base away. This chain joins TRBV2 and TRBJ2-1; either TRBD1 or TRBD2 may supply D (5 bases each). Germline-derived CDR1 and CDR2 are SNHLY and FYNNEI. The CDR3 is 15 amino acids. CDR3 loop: CASSLGANSYNKQFF. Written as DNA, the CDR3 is TGTGCCAGCAGCCTCGGGGCCAACTCCTACAATAAGCAGTTCTTC.

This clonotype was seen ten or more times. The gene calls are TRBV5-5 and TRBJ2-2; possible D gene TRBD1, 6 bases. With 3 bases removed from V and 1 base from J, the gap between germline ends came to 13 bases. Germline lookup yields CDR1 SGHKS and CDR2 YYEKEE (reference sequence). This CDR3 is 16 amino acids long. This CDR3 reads CASSSYRDWNTGELFF. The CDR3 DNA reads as TGTGCCAGCAGCTCTTACAGGGATTGGAACACCGGGGAGCTGTTTTTT.

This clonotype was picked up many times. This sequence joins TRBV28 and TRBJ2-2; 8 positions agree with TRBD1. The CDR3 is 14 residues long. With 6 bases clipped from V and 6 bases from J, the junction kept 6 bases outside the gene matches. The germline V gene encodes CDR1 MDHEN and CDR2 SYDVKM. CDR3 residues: CASRPDRVAGELFF. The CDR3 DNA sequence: TGTGCCAGCAGACCGGACAGGGTCGCCGGGGAGCTGTTTTTT.

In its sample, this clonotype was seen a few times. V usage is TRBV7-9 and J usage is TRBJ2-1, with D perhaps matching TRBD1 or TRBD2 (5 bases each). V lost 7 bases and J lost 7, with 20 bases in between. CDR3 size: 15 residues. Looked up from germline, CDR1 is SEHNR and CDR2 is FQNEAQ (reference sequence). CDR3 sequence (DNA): TGTGCCAGCATGAGGGGTAGCGCCCCTTCTAATGAGCAGTTCTTC. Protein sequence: CASMRGSAPSNEQFF.

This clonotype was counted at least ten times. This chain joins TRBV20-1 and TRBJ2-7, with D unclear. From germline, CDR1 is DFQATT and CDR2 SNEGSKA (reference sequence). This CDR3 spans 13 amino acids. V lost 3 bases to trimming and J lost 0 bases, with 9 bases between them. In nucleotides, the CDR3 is TGCAGTGCTAGGCTTGCGCGCTCCTACGAGCAGTACTTC. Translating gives CSARLARSYEQYF.